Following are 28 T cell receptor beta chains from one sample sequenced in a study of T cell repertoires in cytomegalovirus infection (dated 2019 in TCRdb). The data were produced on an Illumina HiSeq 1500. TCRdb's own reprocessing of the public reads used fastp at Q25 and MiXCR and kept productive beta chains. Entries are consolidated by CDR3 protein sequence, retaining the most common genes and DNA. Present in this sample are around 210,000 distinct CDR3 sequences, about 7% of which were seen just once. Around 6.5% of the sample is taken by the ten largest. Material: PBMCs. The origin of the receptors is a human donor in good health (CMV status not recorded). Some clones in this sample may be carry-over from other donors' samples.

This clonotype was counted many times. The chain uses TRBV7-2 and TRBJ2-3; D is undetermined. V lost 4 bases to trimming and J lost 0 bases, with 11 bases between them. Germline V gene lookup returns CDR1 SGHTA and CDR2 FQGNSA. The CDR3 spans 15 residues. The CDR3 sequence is CASSSLGRSTDTQYF. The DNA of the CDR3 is TGTGCCAGCAGCTCTCTAGGCCGTAGCACAGATACGCAGTATTTT. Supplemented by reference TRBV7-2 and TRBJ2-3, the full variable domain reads GAGVSQSPSNKVTEKGKDVELRCDPISGHTALYWYRQSLGQGLEFLIYFQGNSAPDKSGLPSDRFSAERTGGSVSTLTIQRTQQEDSAVYLCASSSLGRSTDTQYFGPGTRLTVL.

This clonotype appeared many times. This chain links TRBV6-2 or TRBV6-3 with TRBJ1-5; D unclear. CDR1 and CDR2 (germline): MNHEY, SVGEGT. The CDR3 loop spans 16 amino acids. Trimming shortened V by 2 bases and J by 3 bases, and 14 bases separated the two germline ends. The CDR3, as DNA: TGTGCCAGCAGTTACAACCCCAGGTTCAACAATCAGCCCCAGCATTTT. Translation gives CASSYNPRFNNQPQHF.

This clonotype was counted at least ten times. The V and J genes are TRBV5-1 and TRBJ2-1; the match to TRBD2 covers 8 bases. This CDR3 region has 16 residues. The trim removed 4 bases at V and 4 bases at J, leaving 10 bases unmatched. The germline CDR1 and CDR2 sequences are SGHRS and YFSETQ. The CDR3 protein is CASSISSGGPYNEQFF. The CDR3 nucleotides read TGCGCCAGCAGCATCTCGAGCGGGGGCCCGTACAATGAGCAGTTCTTC.

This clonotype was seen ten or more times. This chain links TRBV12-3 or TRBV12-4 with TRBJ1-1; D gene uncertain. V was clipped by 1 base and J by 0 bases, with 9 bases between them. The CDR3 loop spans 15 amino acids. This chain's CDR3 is CASSLGSALNTEAFF. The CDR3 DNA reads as TGTGCCAGCAGTTTAGGGAGTGCCCTGAACACTGAAGCTTTCTTT.

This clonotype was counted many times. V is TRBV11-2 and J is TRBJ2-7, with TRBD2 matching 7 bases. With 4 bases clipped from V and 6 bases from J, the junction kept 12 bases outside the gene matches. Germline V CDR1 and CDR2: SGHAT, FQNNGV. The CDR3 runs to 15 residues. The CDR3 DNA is TGTGCCAGCAGCTGGGGGGGAATGGGACTACTCGAGCAGTACTTC. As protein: CASSWGGMGLLEQYF. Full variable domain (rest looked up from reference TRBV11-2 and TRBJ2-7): EAGVAQSPRYKIIEKRQSVAFWCNPISGHATLYWYQQILGQGPKLLIQFQNNGVVDDSQLPKDRFSAERLKGVDSTLKIQPAKLEDSAVYLCASSWGGMGLLEQYFGPGTRLTVT.

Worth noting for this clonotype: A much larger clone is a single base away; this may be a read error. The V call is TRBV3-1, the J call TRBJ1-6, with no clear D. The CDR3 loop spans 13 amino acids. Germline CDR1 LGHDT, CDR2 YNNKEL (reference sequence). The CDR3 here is CASSQARISPFHF. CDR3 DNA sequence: TGTGCCAGCAGCCAAGCGAGGATTTCACCCTTCCACTTT. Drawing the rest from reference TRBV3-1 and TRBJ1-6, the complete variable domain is DTAVSQTPKYLVTQMGNDKSIKCEQNLGHDTMYWYKQDSKKFLKIMFSYNNKELIINETVPNRFSPKSPDKAHLNLHINSLELGDSAVYFCASSQARISPFHFGNGTRLTVT.

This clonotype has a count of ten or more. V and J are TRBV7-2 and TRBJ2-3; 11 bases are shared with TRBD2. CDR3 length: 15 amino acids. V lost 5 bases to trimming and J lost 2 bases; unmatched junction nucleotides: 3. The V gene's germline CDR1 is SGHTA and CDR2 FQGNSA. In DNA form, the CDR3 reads TGTGCCAGCAGCCAGGGACTAGCGGACACAGATACGCAGTATTTT. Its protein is CASSQGLADTDTQYF.

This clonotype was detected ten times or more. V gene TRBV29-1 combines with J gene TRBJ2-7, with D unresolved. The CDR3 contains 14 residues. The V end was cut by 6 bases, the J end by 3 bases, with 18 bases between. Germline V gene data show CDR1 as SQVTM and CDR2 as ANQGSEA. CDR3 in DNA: TGCAGCGTAGTTACTCTGAAGAACAGCTACGAGCAGTACTTC. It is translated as CSVVTLKNSYEQYF.

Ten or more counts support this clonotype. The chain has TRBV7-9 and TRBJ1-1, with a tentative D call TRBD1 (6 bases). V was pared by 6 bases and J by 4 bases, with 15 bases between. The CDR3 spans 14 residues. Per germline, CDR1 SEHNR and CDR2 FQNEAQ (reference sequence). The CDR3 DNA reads TGTGCCAGCAGTCGCTTGGAGGGGGGCACTGAAGCTTTCTTT. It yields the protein CASSRLEGGTEAFF.

The CDR3 DNA follows: TGTGCCAGCAGTTTTAGTAGTTATGGCTACACCTTC. It yields the protein CASSFSSYGYTF. The chain links TRBV28 to TRBJ1-2; D ambiguous. Looked up from germline, CDR1 is MDHEN and CDR2 is SYDVKM. The germline V and J ends were trimmed by 3 bases and 5 bases, with 7 bases remaining between them. The CDR3 length is 12 residues.

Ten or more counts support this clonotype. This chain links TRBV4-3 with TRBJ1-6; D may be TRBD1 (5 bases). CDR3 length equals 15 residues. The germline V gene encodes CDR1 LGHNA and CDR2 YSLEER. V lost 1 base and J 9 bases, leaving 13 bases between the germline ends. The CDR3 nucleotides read TGCGCCAGCAGCCAAGTTCGGGGACCTGGTTCACCCCTCCACTTT. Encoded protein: CASSQVRGPGSPLHF.

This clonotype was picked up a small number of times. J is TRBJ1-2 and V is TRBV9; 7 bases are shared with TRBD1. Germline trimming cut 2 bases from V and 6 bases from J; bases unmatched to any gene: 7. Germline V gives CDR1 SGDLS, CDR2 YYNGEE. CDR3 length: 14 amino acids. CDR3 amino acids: CASSVDRVDNGYTF. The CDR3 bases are TGTGCCAGCAGCGTCGACAGGGTAGATAATGGCTACACCTTC.

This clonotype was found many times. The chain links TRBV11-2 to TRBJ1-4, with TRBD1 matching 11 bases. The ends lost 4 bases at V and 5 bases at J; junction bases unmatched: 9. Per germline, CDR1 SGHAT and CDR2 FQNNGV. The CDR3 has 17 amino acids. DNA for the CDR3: TGTGCCAGCAGCTCCTGGGGACAGGGGGAGTCGAATGAAAAACTGTTTTTT. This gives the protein CASSSWGQGESNEKLFF. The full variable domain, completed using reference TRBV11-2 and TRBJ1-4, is EAGVAQSPRYKIIEKRQSVAFWCNPISGHATLYWYQQILGQGPKLLIQFQNNGVVDDSQLPKDRFSAERLKGVDSTLKIQPAKLEDSAVYLCASSSWGQGESNEKLFFGSGTQLSVL.

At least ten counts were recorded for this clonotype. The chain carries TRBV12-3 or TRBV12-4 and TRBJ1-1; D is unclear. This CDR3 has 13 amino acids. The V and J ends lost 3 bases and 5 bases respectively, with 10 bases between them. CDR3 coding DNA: TGTGCCAGCAGTTTCGGCGTAACGACTGAAGCTTTCTTT. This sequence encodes CASSFGVTTEAFF.

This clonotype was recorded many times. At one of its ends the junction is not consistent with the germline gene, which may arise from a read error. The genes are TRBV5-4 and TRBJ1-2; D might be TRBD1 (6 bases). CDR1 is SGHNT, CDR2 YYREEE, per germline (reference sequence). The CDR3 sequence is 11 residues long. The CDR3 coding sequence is TGTGCCAGCAGCTCACAGGGTCTCTACCATTTC. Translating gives CASSSQGLYHF.

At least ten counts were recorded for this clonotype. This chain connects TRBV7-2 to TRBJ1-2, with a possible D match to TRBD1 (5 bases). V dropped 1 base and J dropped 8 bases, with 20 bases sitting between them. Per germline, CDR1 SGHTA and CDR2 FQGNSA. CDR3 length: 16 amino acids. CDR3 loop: CASSLDPTPGLGGYTF. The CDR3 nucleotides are TGTGCCAGCAGCTTAGATCCTACCCCGGGACTCGGAGGCTACACCTTC.

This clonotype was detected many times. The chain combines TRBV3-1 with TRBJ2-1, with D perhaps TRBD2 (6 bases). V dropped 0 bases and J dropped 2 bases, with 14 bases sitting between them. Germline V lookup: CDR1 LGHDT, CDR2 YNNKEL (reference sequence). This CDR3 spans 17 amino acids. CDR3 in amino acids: CASSQDSGGVPYNEQFF. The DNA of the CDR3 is TGTGCCAGCAGCCAAGATTCAGGCGGGGTACCCTACAATGAGCAGTTCTTC.

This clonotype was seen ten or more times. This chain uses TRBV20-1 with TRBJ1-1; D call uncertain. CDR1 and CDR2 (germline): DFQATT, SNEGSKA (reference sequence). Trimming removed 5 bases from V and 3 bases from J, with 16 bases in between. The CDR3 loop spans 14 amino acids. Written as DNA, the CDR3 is TGCAGTGCTTCCGGGCCAAGGGTGGACACTGAAGCTTTCTTT. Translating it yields CSASGPRVDTEAFF.

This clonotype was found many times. The CDR3 nucleotides are TGTGCCAGCAGCTTAGAAGTAGGGCCCGCCTCTGGAAACACCATATATTTT. As protein: CASSLEVGPASGNTIYF. This chain connects TRBV7-4 to TRBJ1-3; D is uncertain. Germline CDR1 and CDR2: SGHVT and SQSDAQ. The CDR3 has 17 amino acids. The V and J ends lost 1 base and 0 bases respectively, with 13 bases between them.

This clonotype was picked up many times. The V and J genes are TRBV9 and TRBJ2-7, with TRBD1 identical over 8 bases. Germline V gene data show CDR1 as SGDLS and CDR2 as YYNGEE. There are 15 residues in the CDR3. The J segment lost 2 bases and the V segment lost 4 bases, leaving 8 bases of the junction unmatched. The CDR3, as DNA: TGTGCCAGCAGCCATGGGGGACAGGAAACCTACGAGCAGTACTTC. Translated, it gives CASSHGGQETYEQYF.

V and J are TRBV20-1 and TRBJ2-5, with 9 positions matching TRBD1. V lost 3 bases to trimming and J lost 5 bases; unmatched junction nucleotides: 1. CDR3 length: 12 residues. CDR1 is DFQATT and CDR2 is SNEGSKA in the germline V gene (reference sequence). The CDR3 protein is CSARGTGETQYF. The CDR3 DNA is TGCAGTGCTAGGGGGACAGGGGAGACCCAGTACTTC.

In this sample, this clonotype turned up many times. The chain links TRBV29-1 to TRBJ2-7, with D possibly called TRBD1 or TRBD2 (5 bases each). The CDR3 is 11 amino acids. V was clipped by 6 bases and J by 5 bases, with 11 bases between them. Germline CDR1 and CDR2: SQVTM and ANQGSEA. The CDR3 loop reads CSVGADHEQYF. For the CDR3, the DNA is TGCAGCGTCGGGGCCGACCACGAGCAGTACTTC.

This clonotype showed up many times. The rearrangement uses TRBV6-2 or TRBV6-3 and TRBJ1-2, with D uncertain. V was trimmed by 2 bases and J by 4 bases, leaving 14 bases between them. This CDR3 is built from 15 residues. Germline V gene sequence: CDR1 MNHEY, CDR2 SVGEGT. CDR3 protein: CASSYAEISTYGYTF. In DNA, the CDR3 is TGTGCCAGCAGTTACGCGGAGATCTCAACCTATGGCTACACCTTC.

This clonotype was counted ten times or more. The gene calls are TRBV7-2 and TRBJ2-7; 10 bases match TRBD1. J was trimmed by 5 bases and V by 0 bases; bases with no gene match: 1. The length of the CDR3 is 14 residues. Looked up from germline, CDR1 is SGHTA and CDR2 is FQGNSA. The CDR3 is CASSLAGTGDEQYF. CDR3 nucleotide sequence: TGTGCCAGCAGCTTAGCCGGGACAGGGGACGAGCAGTACTTC.

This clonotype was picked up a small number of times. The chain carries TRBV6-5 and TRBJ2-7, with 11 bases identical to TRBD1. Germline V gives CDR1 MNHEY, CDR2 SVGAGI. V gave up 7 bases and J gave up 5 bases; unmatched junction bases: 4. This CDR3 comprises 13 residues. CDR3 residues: CASTRDRGNEQYF. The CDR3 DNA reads TGTGCCAGCACCAGGGACAGGGGGAACGAGCAGTACTTC.

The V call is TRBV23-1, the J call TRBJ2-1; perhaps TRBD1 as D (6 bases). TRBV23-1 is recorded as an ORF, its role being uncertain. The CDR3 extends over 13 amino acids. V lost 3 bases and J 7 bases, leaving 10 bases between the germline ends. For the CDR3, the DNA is TGCGCCAGCAGTCAGTCCAGGGGTAATGAGCAGTTCTTC. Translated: CASSQSRGNEQFF.

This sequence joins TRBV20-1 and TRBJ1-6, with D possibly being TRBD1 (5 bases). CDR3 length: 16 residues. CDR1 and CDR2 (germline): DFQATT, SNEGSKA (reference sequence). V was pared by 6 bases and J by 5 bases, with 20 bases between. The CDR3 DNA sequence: TGCAGTGCCCCTCACTCGCCTGACAGAAATAATTCACCCCTCCACTTT. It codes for CSAPHSPDRNNSPLHF.

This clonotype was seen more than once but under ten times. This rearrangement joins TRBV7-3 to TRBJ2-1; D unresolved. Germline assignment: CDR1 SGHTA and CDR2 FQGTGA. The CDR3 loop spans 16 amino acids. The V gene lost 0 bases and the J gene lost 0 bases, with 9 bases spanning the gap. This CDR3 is CASSLTRTVSYNEQFF. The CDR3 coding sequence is TGTGCCAGCAGCTTAACGAGGACGGTCTCCTACAATGAGCAGTTCTTC.